This T cell receptor (beta chain) was identified during a study of blood T cell repertoires in COVID-19. Across the whole study: Acute and convalescent COVID-19 samples came from the United States, Italy and Spain. T cells, B-cell-depleted T cells, or PBMCs provided the cDNA or gDNA that served as material.

Source study methods: Estimation of nucleated cell counts was performed using reference gene primer amplification. The table came from immunoSEQ multiplex PCR; TCRdb's copy has only in-frame clones and leaves some out. V and J calls and clone size are as listed in that table; D and trimming were resolved from the DNA. Of tens of thousands of clones in the sample, approximately 90% are singletons; the top ten hold under 2.5%. This clone was seen a few times. There are 15 residues in the CDR3. Trimming cost V 0 bases and J 4 bases, with 9 bases left between them. Germline CDR1 MGHDK, CDR2 SYGVNS. This TCR came from a human donor with active COVID-19. The donor label of this sample is uncertain. The V call is TRBV25-1, the J call TRBJ1-4; no firm D call. The sample was peripheral blood. As DNA, the CDR3 is TGTGCCAGCAGTGAATATGGCAGACTTAATGAAAAACTGTTTTTT. Translating it yields CASSEYGRLNEKLFF.